The entry below describes one TCR beta chain. Germline V CDR1 and CDR2: SGHKS, YYEKEE (reference sequence). The CDR3 extends over 13 amino acids. The germline V and J ends were trimmed by 2 bases and 6 bases, with 10 bases remaining between them. Here immunoSEQ multiplex PCR was the method, and the copy in TCRdb shows in-frame clones only, minus some. Of roughly 100,000 clones listed, 87% are singletons. The data are from a study of T cell responses to AZD1222 COVID-19 vaccine. This receptor was taken from an adult who received the AZD1222 COVID-19 vaccine. This chain connects TRBV5-5 to TRBJ2-3, with TRBD2 as a possible D gene (5 bases). The source material was peripheral blood, sampled 28 days after the second AZD1222 dose. The CDR3 loop is CASSFTRSDTQYF. The CDR3 nucleotides read TGTGCCAGCAGCTTTACTAGGTCGGATACGCAGTATTTT.